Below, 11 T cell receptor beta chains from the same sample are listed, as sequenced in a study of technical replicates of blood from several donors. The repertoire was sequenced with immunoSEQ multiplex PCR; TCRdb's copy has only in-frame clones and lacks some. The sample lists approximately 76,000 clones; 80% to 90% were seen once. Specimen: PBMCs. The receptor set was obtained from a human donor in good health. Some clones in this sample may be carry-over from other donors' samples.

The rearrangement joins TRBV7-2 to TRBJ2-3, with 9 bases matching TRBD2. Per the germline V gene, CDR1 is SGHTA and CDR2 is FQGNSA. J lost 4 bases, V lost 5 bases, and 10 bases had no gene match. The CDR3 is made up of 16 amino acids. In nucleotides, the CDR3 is TGTGCCAGCAGCGCGCAACCGGGACTAGCATCAGATACGCAGTATTTT. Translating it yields CASSAQPGLASDTQYF. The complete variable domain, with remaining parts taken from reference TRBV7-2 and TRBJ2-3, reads GAGVSQSPSNKVTEKGKDVELRCDPISGHTALYWYRQSLGQGLEFLIYFQGNSAPDKSGLPSDRFSAERTGGSVSTLTIQRTQQEDSAVYLCASSAQPGLASDTQYFGPGTRLTVL.

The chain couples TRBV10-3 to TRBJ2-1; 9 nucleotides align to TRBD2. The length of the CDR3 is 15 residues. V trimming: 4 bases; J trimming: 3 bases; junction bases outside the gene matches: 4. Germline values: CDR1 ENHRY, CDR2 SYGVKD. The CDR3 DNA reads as TGTGCCATCAGTGGTAGCGGGGGTGACTACAATGAGCAGTTCTTC. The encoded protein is CAISGSGGDYNEQFF.

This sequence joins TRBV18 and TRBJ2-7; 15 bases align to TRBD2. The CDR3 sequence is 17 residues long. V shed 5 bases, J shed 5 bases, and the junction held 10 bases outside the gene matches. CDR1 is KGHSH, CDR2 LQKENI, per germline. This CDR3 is CASSSIGTSGRSDEQYF. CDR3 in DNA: TGTGCCAGCTCATCTATCGGGACTAGCGGGAGGAGCGACGAGCAGTACTTC.

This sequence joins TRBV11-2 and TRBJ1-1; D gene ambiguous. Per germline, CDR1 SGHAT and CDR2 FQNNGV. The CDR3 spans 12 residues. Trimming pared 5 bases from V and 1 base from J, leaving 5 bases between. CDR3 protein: CASSPGNTEAFF. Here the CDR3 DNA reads TGTGCCAGCAGCCCGGGGAACACTGAAGCTTTCTTT.

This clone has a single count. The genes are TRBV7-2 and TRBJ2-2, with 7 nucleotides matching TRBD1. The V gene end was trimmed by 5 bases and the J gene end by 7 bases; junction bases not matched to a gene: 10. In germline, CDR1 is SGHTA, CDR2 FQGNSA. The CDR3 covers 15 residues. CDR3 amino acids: CASSLRQGLDGELFF. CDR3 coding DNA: TGTGCCAGCAGCCTCAGACAGGGTCTGGACGGGGAGCTGTTTTTT. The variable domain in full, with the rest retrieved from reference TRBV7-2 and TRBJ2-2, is GAGVSQSPSNKVTEKGKDVELRCDPISGHTALYWYRQSLGQGLEFLIYFQGNSAPDKSGLPSDRFSAERTGGSVSTLTIQRTQQEDSAVYLCASSLRQGLDGELFFGEGSRLTVL.

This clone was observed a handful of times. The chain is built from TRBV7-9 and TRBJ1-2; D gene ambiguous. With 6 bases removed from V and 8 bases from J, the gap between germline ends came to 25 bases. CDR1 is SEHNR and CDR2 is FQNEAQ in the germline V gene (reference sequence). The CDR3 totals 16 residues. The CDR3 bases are TGTGCCAGCAGTATGTTAAGCTGGGAGACCCTCTGGGGCTACACCTTC. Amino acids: CASSMLSWETLWGYTF.

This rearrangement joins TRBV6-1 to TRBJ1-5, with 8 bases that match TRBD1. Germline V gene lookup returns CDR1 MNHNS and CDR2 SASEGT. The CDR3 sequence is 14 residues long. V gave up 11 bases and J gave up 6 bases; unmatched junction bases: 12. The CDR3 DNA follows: TGTGCCGGTGCACGGGCAGGGGGCACTCAGCCCCAGCATTTT. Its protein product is CAGARAGGTQPQHF.

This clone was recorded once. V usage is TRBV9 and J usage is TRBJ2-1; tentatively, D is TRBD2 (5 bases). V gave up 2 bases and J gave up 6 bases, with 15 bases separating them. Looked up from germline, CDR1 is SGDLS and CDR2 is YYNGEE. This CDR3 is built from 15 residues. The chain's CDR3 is CASSVGGGPGNEQFF. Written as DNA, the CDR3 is TGTGCCAGCAGCGTCGGAGGAGGACCTGGCAATGAGCAGTTCTTC.

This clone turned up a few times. This CDR3 is CASSYSTAYGYTF. As DNA, the CDR3 is TGTGCCAGCAGTTACTCAACAGCTTATGGCTACACCTTC. The chain carries TRBV6-5 and TRBJ1-2; D is uncertain. Germline CDR1 is MNHEY and CDR2 is SVGAGI. CDR3 size: 13 residues. Between the trimmed V and J ends, which lost 0 bases and 5 bases, there was a span of 7 bases.

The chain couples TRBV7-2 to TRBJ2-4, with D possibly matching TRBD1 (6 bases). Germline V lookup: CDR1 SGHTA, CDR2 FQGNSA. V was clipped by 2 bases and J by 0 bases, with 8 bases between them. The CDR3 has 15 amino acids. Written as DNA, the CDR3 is TGTGCCAGCAGCTTAAACAGGGTAGCCAAAAACATTCAGTACTTC. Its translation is CASSLNRVAKNIQYF. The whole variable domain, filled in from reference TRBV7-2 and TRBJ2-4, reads GAGVSQSPSNKVTEKGKDVELRCDPISGHTALYWYRQSLGQGLEFLIYFQGNSAPDKSGLPSDRFSAERTGGSVSTLTIQRTQQEDSAVYLCASSLNRVAKNIQYFGAGTRLSVL.

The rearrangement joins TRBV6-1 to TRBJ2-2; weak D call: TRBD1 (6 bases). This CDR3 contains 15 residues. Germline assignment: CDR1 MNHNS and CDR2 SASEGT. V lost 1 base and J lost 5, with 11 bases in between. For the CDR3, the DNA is TGTGCCAGCAGTGAAGGGACAGCACAGACCGGGGAGCTGTTTTTT. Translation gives CASSEGTAQTGELFF.